The 3 T cell receptor beta chains reported below all come from one sample, sequenced in a study of blood T cell repertoires in COVID-19. Clones were read by immunoSEQ multiplex PCR, and TCRdb kept only the in-frame ones, dropping some. The sample contains 150,000 to 200,000 clones, about 80% of which appear only once. Sequencing input: peripheral blood. The source is a woman aged 70-85 years with acute or convalescent COVID-19.

V is TRBV5-1 and J is TRBJ2-3; weak D call: TRBD1 (6 bases). The germline V gene has CDR1 SGHRS and CDR2 YFSETQ. The CDR3 has 12 residues. V lost 4 bases, J lost 5 bases, and 8 bases lay in between. CDR3 protein: CASSQGGDTQYF. CDR3 DNA: TGCGCCAGCAGCCAAGGGGGAGATACGCAGTATTTT. Full variable domain (outside the CDR3, taken from reference TRBV5-1 and TRBJ2-3): KAGVTQTPRYLIKTRGQQVTLSCSPISGHRSVSWYQQTPGQGLQFLFEYFSETQRNKGNFPGRFSGRQFSNSRSEMNVSTLELGDSALYLCASSQGGDTQYFGPGTRLTVL.

The chain recombines TRBV6-5 with TRBJ1-3; 8 bases agree with TRBD1. V gave up 6 bases and J gave up 2 bases; unmatched junction bases: 3. The V gene's germline CDR1 is MNHEY and CDR2 SVGAGI. CDR3 length: 14 residues. The CDR3, as DNA: TGTGCCAGCAGATCGGACAGGGCTGGAAACACCATATATTTT. Protein sequence: CASRSDRAGNTIYF.

CDR3 residues: CSASGAAPFNTEAFF. The CDR3 nucleotides read TGCAGTGCTAGTGGCGCAGCGCCCTTCAACACTGAAGCTTTCTTT. This chain uses TRBV20-1 with TRBJ1-1; D unclear. This CDR3 region has 15 residues. Germline V lookup: CDR1 DFQATT, CDR2 SNEGSKA (reference sequence). V gave up 3 bases and J gave up 2 bases, with 16 bases separating them.